One sample yielded the 9 T cell receptor beta chains listed below, sequenced in a study of shared clonotypes between healthy human individuals. Method: immunoSEQ multiplex PCR; TCRdb's copy keeps in-frame clones and lacks some. Counted here are some 470,000 clones, 60% to 85% occurring once; the ten biggest clones make up under 15%. Sequencing was carried out using PBMCs. These TCRs come from a woman in her 40s in good health. Some clones in this sample may be carry-over from other donors' samples.

This clone has just one count. The sample contains more than one DNA sequence encoding this CDR3. The chain combines TRBV7-9 with TRBJ2-2; 7 nucleotides line up with TRBD2. This CDR3 is 14 amino acids long. Trimming at V came to 0 bases and at J to 5 bases, leaving 0 bases not matched to a gene. Germline V gene data show CDR1 as SEHNR and CDR2 as FQNEAQ (reference sequence). CDR3 bases: TGTGCCAGCAGCTTAGCGGGGGGGACCGGGGAGCTGTTTTTT. Its protein is CASSLAGGTGELFF.

The DNA for the CDR3 is TGTGCCAGCAGTCCTGGAGTCGGACAAAAGACCCAGTACTTC. Its protein is CASSPGVGQKTQYF. This sequence joins TRBV27 and TRBJ2-5, with D tentatively TRBD1 (5 bases). V was pared by 5 bases and J by 6 bases, with 16 bases between. CDR3 length: 14 amino acids. Germline lookup yields CDR1 MNHEY and CDR2 SMNVEV (reference sequence).

This rearrangement joins TRBV7-3 to TRBJ2-5; D is unresolved. The germline V gene encodes CDR1 SGHTA and CDR2 FQGTGA. The CDR3 sequence is 14 residues long. Trimming pared 2 bases from V and 3 bases from J, leaving 10 bases between. The DNA of the CDR3 is TGTGCCAGCAGCTTACGAGGTGAAAAAGAGACCCAGTACTTC. Its translation: CASSLRGEKETQYF.

The chain recombines TRBV5-4 with TRBJ2-1; D could derive from TRBD1 or TRBD2 (6 bases each). The CDR3 runs 15 residues. CDR1 and CDR2 (germline): SGHNT, YYREEE (reference sequence). Trimming cost V 4 bases and J 6 bases, with 17 bases left between them. The CDR3 sequence: CASSGGGTGRNEQFF. CDR3 in DNA: TGTGCCAGCAGCGGGGGCGGGACCGGACGCAATGAGCAGTTCTTC.

The V call is TRBV6-6, the J call TRBJ2-7; D perhaps matches TRBD2 (6 bases). Trimming took off 6 bases at V and 7 bases at J, with 19 bases between the two ends. Germline values: CDR1 MNHNY, CDR2 SVGAGI (reference sequence). The CDR3 runs to 14 residues. In nucleotides, the CDR3 is TGTGCCAGCAGCTCCGGGACCACTGCGGGAGAGCAGTACTTC. It translates to CASSSGTTAGEQYF.

The chain couples TRBV27 to TRBJ2-2; 11 positions agree with TRBD2. This CDR3 comprises 15 residues. Germline loops: CDR1 MNHEY, CDR2 SMNVEV (reference sequence). J was trimmed by 6 bases and V by 5 bases; bases with no gene match: 5. CDR3 loop: CASSIAGGVAGELFF. The CDR3 region has the DNA TGTGCCAGCAGTATAGCGGGAGGGGTGGCCGGGGAGCTGTTTTTT.

The chain couples TRBV11-2 to TRBJ2-2; D perhaps matches TRBD2 (6 bases). This CDR3 has 13 residues. Germline CDR1 reads SGHAT; CDR2 reads FQNNGV. Trimming shortened V by 3 bases and J by 6 bases, and 8 bases separated the two germline ends. CDR3 bases: TGTGCCAGCAGCTTGGACTATCCCGGGGAGCTGTTTTTT. Encoded protein: CASSLDYPGELFF. Using reference TRBV11-2 and TRBJ2-2 for the parts outside the CDR3, the full variable domain is EAGVAQSPRYKIIEKRQSVAFWCNPISGHATLYWYQQILGQGPKLLIQFQNNGVVDDSQLPKDRFSAERLKGVDSTLKIQPAKLEDSAVYLCASSLDYPGELFFGEGSRLTVL.

The gene calls are TRBV15 and TRBJ2-5, with D hard to call. The CDR3 has 12 residues. V was cut by 2 bases and J by 5 bases, with 6 bases left in between. Germline CDR1 LNHNV, CDR2 YYDKDF (reference sequence). This CDR3 reads CATSRLEETQYF. CDR3 bases: TGTGCCACCAGCAGATTAGAGGAGACCCAGTACTTC.

This clone was seen many times. The chain joins TRBV5-1 to TRBJ2-7; 10 bases fit TRBD2. The CDR3 runs to 14 residues. From germline, CDR1 is SGHRS and CDR2 YFSETQ. V gave up 0 bases and J gave up 9 bases; unmatched junction bases: 6. CDR3 sequence reads: CASSLEPAGGGQYF. For the CDR3, the DNA is TGCGCCAGCAGCTTGGAACCAGCGGGAGGGGGGCAGTACTTC.